Below, 16 T cell receptor beta chains from the same sample are listed, as sequenced in a study of shared clonotypes between healthy human individuals. Only CD45RO-negative cells positively selected for CCR7 counted as naive CD8 cells, so terminally differentiated effector memory CD45RA+ cells were excluded. Clones were sequenced by immunoSEQ multiplex PCR, and TCRdb holds only the in-frame ones, with some missing. Found here are some 2.1 million clones, approximately 92% of them singletons; the top ten hold roughly 1.7%. Source material: naive CD8+ T cells from PBMCs. The source of these receptors is a young man in good health. Some clones in this sample may be carry-over from other donors' samples.

V and J are TRBV19 and TRBJ1-2; TRBD1 is a possible D gene (6 bases). V gave up 3 bases and J gave up 6 bases, with 17 bases separating them. The CDR3 runs to 15 residues. Germline V gene sequence: CDR1 LNHDA, CDR2 SQIVND (reference sequence). The CDR3 loop is CASSISGAYSHGYTF. For the CDR3, the DNA is TGTGCCAGTAGTATTTCAGGGGCGTATTCCCATGGCTACACCTTC.

The genes are TRBV5-1 and TRBJ2-7; no definite D call. CDR1 and CDR2 from the germline V gene are SGHRS and YFSETQ. V was cut by 0 bases and J by 0 bases, with 10 bases left in between. This CDR3 spans 15 amino acids. CDR3 sequence reads: CASSLVQSSSYEQYF. The CDR3 DNA reads as TGCGCCAGCAGCTTGGTACAGTCAAGCTCCTACGAGCAGTACTTC.

The chain employs TRBV30 and TRBJ2-7; 14 bases are shared with TRBD2. The CDR3 runs 16 residues. CDR1 is GTSNPN and CDR2 is SVGIG in the germline V gene (reference sequence). Trimming removed 2 bases from V and 9 bases from J; junction bases left unmatched: 12. The CDR3 is CAWSTQGTSGSWVQYF. In DNA, the CDR3 is TGTGCCTGGAGTACTCAGGGGACTAGCGGGAGTTGGGTGCAGTACTTC.

DNA for the CDR3: TGTGCCAGCAGCGAAACCACGACAGATCTCTATGGCTACACCTTC. Amino acids: CASSETTTDLYGYTF. V gene TRBV7-9 combines with J gene TRBJ1-2; tentative D call: TRBD1 (5 bases). The germline CDR1 and CDR2 sequences are SEHNR and FQNEAQ (reference sequence). CDR3 length: 15 amino acids. Trimming stripped 5 bases from V and 4 bases from J, with 17 bases between.

V and J are TRBV19 and TRBJ2-7; 13 positions agree with TRBD2. This CDR3 spans 15 amino acids. The germline V gene encodes CDR1 LNHDA and CDR2 SQIVND (reference sequence). The V and J ends lost 5 bases and 7 bases, in that order; junction bases with no gene match: 8. The CDR3, as DNA: TGTGCCAGTAGTTTGGGACTAGCGGGGCTAAAAGAGCAGTACTTC. This translates into CASSLGLAGLKEQYF.

This rearrangement joins TRBV30 to TRBJ1-3; the D is unclear. Trimming left V 8 bases short and J 0 bases short, with 11 bases between. This CDR3 is built from 13 residues. Germline assignment: CDR1 GTSNPN and CDR2 SVGIG (reference sequence). In nucleotides, the CDR3 is TGTGCCCATACCGGGAGCTCTGGAAACACCATATATTTT. The encoded protein is CAHTGSSGNTIYF.

The table lists this clone with a count of one. The gene calls are TRBV21-1 and TRBJ1-3; TRBD1, the table's D call, was not compared with the DNA. TRBV21-1 is a known pseudogene. The CDR3 covers 19 residues. For the CDR3, the DNA is TGTGCCAGCAGCAGGAGGGTTCGGACAGGGGGCGCGAGGGGAAACACCATATATTTT. Protein sequence: CASSRRVRTGGARGNTIYF.

This clone was picked up a small number of times. V is TRBV7-9 and J is TRBJ1-3; D is unclear. The CDR3 runs 11 residues. V lost 10 bases, J lost 1 base, and 5 bases lay in between. In germline, CDR1 is SEHNR, CDR2 FQNEAQ (reference sequence). The CDR3 reads CAIPSGNTIYF. The CDR3 DNA follows: TGTGCCATTCCTTCTGGAAACACCATATATTTT. Looking up the rest from reference TRBV7-9 and TRBJ1-3 gives the full variable domain: DTGVSQNPRHKITKRGQNVTFRCDPISEHNRLYWYRQTLGQGPEFLTYFQNEAQLEKSRLLSDRFSAERPKGSFSTLEIQRTEQGDSAMYLCAIPSGNTIYFGEGSWLTVV.

The V and J genes are TRBV19 and TRBJ2-7; tentatively, D is TRBD1 (7 bases). Germline assignment: CDR1 LNHDA and CDR2 SQIVND (reference sequence). The length of the CDR3 is 15 residues. V was cut by 4 bases and J by 2 bases, with 15 bases left in between. DNA for the CDR3: TGTGCCAGTAGTACAGCGCGGGACAGAACCTACGAGCAGTACTTC. The encoded protein is CASSTARDRTYEQYF.

The rearrangement joins TRBV4-1 to TRBJ2-1, with D perhaps matching TRBD2 (6 bases). V was shortened by 3 bases and J by 2 bases, with 8 bases between the two germline ends. Germline V CDR1 and CDR2: MGHRA, YSYEKL. This CDR3 contains 14 residues. CDR3 DNA sequence: TGCGCCAGCAGCCAGCGGGACCCCTACAATGAGCAGTTCTTC. Encoded protein: CASSQRDPYNEQFF.

The chain recombines TRBV4-1 with TRBJ1-2; a possible D gene is TRBD1 (5 bases). The CDR3 is 14 residues long. Between the trimmed V and J ends, which lost 1 base and 3 bases, there was a span of 9 bases. Germline V gene sequence: CDR1 MGHRA, CDR2 YSYEKL. Here the CDR3 reads CASSQVIGDYGYTF. The CDR3 DNA reads TGCGCCAGCAGCCAAGTTATAGGGGACTATGGCTACACCTTC.

The chain carries TRBV19 and TRBJ2-7, with a possible D match to TRBD2 (6 bases). Germline lookup yields CDR1 LNHDA and CDR2 SQIVND (reference sequence). V lost 6 bases and J lost 3, with 27 bases in between. This CDR3 spans 18 amino acids. CDR3 coding DNA: TGTGCCAGTAGCCCGATTGGATTAACGGGCGGGATTTTCTACGAGCAGTACTTC. Translation: CASSPIGLTGGIFYEQYF.

V usage is TRBV5-1 and J usage is TRBJ2-1, with D unresolved. Germline lookup yields CDR1 SGHRS and CDR2 YFSETQ. The CDR3 covers 14 residues. V dropped 5 bases and J dropped 9 bases, with 18 bases sitting between them. CDR3 in DNA: TGCGCCAGCAGGGACCCAATGTCCCTCGGTGAGCAGTTCTTC. Protein sequence: CASRDPMSLGEQFF.

This clone has more than one count but fewer than ten. This sample includes further DNA sequences coding for the same CDR3. J is TRBJ1-5 and V is TRBV7-9; D is possibly TRBD1 (5 bases). The V gene's germline CDR1 is SEHNR and CDR2 FQNEAQ (reference sequence). This CDR3 spans 15 amino acids. Trimming pared 5 bases from V and 2 bases from J, leaving 13 bases between. DNA of the CDR3: TGTGCCAGCAGCCCGGGACCCGGGGGCAATCAGCCCCAGCATTTT. It codes for CASSPGPGGNQPQHF.

The rearrangement joins TRBV28 to TRBJ2-7, with TRBD2 matching over 10 bases. Germline V gene sequence: CDR1 MDHEN, CDR2 SYDVKM. With 3 bases clipped from V and 5 bases from J, the junction kept 7 bases outside the gene matches. This CDR3 is 15 amino acids long. Here the CDR3 DNA reads TGTGCCAGCAGTTTTGGGACTAGCGTGCCCCACGAGCAGTACTTC. Its translation is CASSFGTSVPHEQYF.

CDR3 sequence: CASSTTPPGQRGNEKLFF. The CDR3 DNA reads as TGTGCCAGCAGTACAACGCCCCCGGGACAGCGGGGTAATGAAAAACTGTTTTTT. V usage is TRBV27 and J usage is TRBJ1-4, with 7 bases lining up with TRBD1. The CDR3 extends over 18 amino acids. The V gene end was trimmed by 5 bases and the J gene end by 4 bases; junction bases not matched to a gene: 16. From germline, CDR1 is MNHEY and CDR2 SMNVEV (reference sequence).